These 16 T cell receptor beta chains were sequenced from one sample in a study of beta chain features in type 1 diabetes. The study reverse transcribed the entire isolated RNA, so it sequenced expressed TCRB transcripts. The assay was immunoSEQ multiplex PCR, and TCRdb's table has in-frame clones only and misses some. The profile shows under 900,000 clones, 17% of them singletons. Source material: naive CD4+ T cells from blood. Source of these receptors: a woman aged 18-29 years in good health.

Worth noting for this clone: The same CDR3 also results from other DNA sequences found in this sample. V gene TRBV4-3 combines with J gene TRBJ2-2; 7 nucleotides agree with TRBD1. V dropped 3 bases and J dropped 0; count of bases not matched to a gene: 1. This CDR3 has 15 residues. Germline lookup yields CDR1 LGHNA and CDR2 YSLEER. The CDR3 DNA reads TGCGCCAGCAGCCAGGACAGGACGAACACCGGGGAGCTGTTTTTT. Amino acid sequence: CASSQDRTNTGELFF.

The chain joins TRBV5-6 to TRBJ2-3, with D unresolved. Per germline, CDR1 SGHDT and CDR2 YYEEEE. V was pared by 0 bases and J by 6 bases, with 11 bases between. The CDR3 is 14 amino acids. The CDR3 DNA sequence: TGTGCCAGCAGCTTGGACAGTGAGGAGGATACGCAGTATTTT. Translating gives CASSLDSEEDTQYF.

J is TRBJ2-2 and V is TRBV28; D is possibly TRBD1 (6 bases). CDR3 size: 10 residues. V was cut by 11 bases and J by 9 bases, with 10 bases left in between. Germline-derived CDR1 and CDR2 are MDHEN and SYDVKM. CDR3: CASRDRELFF. The CDR3 coding sequence is TGTGCCTCTAGGGACAGGGAGCTGTTTTTT.

This clone has only a few counts. The chain carries TRBV2 and TRBJ1-1, with a tentative D call TRBD1 (5 bases). Germline CDR1 and CDR2: SNHLY and FYNNEI. The ends were cut back, 2 bases at V and 1 base at J, with 8 bases in the middle. The CDR3 loop spans 14 amino acids. The CDR3 spells CASSERGSNTEAFF. CDR3 sequence (DNA): TGTGCCAGCAGTGAAAGGGGTTCGAACACTGAAGCTTTCTTT.

This chain's CDR3 is CASSPPGVGTQYF. CDR3 DNA: TGTGCCAGCTCACCACCGGGAGTCGGGACCCAGTACTTC. The chain is built from TRBV18 and TRBJ2-5; possible D gene TRBD2, 5 bases. V was clipped by 0 bases and J by 7 bases, with 9 bases between them. The CDR3 sequence is 13 residues long. From germline, CDR1 is KGHSH and CDR2 LQKENI.

V usage is TRBV4-2 and J usage is TRBJ2-3, with 10 positions matching TRBD2. The CDR3 spans 16 residues. Trimming removed 4 bases from V and 5 bases from J; junction bases left unmatched: 9. Looked up from germline, CDR1 is LGHNA and CDR2 is YNFKEQ. The CDR3 is CASSPRGAGGVDTQYF. The CDR3 bases are TGTGCCAGCAGCCCCAGAGGAGCGGGAGGGGTAGATACGCAGTATTTT.

With respect to this clone: The junction departs from germline at one end; a sequencing error may be responsible. V gene TRBV7-7 combines with J gene TRBJ2-5; tentative D call: TRBD2 (5 bases). The CDR3 extends over 13 amino acids. Germline CDR1 and CDR2: SSHAT and FNYEAQ (reference sequence). The CDR3 protein is CASSSGYQETQYF. In DNA, the CDR3 is TGTGCTAGCAGTTCGGGGTACCAAGAGACCCAGTACTTC.

Of note for this clone: Other DNA sequences within the sample encode an identical CDR3. The V call is TRBV7-2, the J call TRBJ2-7, with 8 bases aligning to TRBD2. This CDR3 has 14 amino acids. V gave up 5 bases and J gave up 2 bases; unmatched junction bases: 5. Germline CDR1 and CDR2: SGHTA and FQGNSA. The CDR3 loop is CASSPGGRAYEQYF. The DNA for the CDR3 is TGTGCCAGCAGCCCGGGGGGGCGAGCCTACGAGCAGTACTTC.

This clone was counted between two and nine times. This chain joins TRBV9 and TRBJ2-1; a possible D gene is TRBD1 (5 bases). Per germline, CDR1 SGDLS and CDR2 YYNGEE. V lost 2 bases to trimming and J lost 7 bases, with 25 bases between them. The CDR3 totals 18 residues. The CDR3 region has the DNA TGTGCCAGCAGCGTCTCAACAGCGACCAGGGCGAATCCTAATGAGCAGTTCTTC. Translation gives CASSVSTATRANPNEQFF.

Only a few counts were recorded for this clone. This chain connects TRBV14 to TRBJ2-3, with unresolved D. V dropped 1 base and J dropped 0 bases, with 8 bases sitting between them. This CDR3 has 15 amino acids. The germline V gene encodes CDR1 SGHDN and CDR2 FVKESK. DNA for the CDR3: TGTGCCAGCAGCCAAGCGTATCCTAGCACAGATACGCAGTATTTT. This codes for CASSQAYPSTDTQYF.

As to this clone: Other DNA sequences in the sample encode the same CDR3. This chain joins TRBV28 and TRBJ2-3, with TRBD2 identical over 11 bases. Looked up from germline, CDR1 is MDHEN and CDR2 is SYDVKM. The V gene end was trimmed by 5 bases and the J gene end by 3 bases; junction bases not matched to a gene: 1. This CDR3 has 14 residues. CDR3 in DNA: TGTGCCAGCAGTAGACTAGCGGGAACAGATACGCAGTATTTT. This codes for CASSRLAGTDTQYF.

The rearrangement uses TRBV7-3 and TRBJ2-1; unclear D gene. V was pared by 5 bases and J by 6 bases, with 11 bases between. The germline CDR1 and CDR2 sequences are SGHTA and FQGTGA. This CDR3 spans 13 amino acids. The CDR3 loop reads CASSLQYSNEQFF. Here the CDR3 DNA reads TGTGCCAGCAGCCTCCAATATTCCAATGAGCAGTTCTTC.

CDR3: CASSFGARGTDEQFF. CDR3 coding DNA: TGTGCCAGCAGTTTCGGGGCTAGGGGGACAGATGAGCAGTTCTTC. The chain is built from TRBV28 and TRBJ2-1, with 7 bases fitting TRBD1. CDR1 is MDHEN, CDR2 SYDVKM, per germline. After removal of 3 bases from V and 8 bases from J, the junction contained 10 bases not matched to a gene. The CDR3 consists of 15 residues.

The chain recombines TRBV28 with TRBJ2-3; 7 bases are shared with TRBD2. The CDR3 sequence is 14 residues long. Germline CDR1 is MDHEN and CDR2 is SYDVKM. Trimming at V came to 7 bases and at J to 3 bases, leaving 7 bases not matched to a gene. Written as DNA, the CDR3 is TGTGCCAGCACCATGGGAGGGAAAACAGATACGCAGTATTTT. Protein sequence: CASTMGGKTDTQYF.

The V and J genes are TRBV5-1 and TRBJ2-7; 7 bases are a match to TRBD1. Germline V lookup: CDR1 SGHRS, CDR2 YFSETQ. The CDR3 consists of 15 residues. V shed 4 bases, J shed 0 bases, and the junction held 7 bases outside the gene matches. CDR3 sequence reads: CASSPQGGSSYEQYF. Written as DNA, the CDR3 is TGCGCCAGCAGCCCCCAAGGGGGCAGCTCCTACGAGCAGTACTTC.

The genes are TRBV5-1 and TRBJ1-1; the match to TRBD1 covers 7 bases. V gave up 4 bases and J gave up 4 bases; unmatched junction bases: 7. The CDR3 is 14 amino acids. CDR1 is SGHRS, CDR2 YFSETQ, per germline. CDR3 nucleotide sequence: TGCGCCAGCAGCACCGACAGGGTCAGCACTGAAGCTTTCTTT. It codes for CASSTDRVSTEAFF.